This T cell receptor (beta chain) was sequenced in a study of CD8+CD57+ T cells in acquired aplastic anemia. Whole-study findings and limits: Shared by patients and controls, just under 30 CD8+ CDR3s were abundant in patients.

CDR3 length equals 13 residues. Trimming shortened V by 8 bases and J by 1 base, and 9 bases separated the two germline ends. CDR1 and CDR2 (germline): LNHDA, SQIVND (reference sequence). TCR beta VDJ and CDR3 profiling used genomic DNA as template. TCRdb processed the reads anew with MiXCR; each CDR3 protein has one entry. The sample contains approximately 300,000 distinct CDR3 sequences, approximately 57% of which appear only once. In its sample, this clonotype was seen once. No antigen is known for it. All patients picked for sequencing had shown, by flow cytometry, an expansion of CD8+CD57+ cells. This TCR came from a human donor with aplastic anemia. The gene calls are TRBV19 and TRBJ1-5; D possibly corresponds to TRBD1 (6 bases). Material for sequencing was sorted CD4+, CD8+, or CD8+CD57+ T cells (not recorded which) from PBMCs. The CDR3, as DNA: TGTGCCAGTGGGGACACAAGCAATCAGCCCCAGCATTTT. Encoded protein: CASGDTSNQPQHF.